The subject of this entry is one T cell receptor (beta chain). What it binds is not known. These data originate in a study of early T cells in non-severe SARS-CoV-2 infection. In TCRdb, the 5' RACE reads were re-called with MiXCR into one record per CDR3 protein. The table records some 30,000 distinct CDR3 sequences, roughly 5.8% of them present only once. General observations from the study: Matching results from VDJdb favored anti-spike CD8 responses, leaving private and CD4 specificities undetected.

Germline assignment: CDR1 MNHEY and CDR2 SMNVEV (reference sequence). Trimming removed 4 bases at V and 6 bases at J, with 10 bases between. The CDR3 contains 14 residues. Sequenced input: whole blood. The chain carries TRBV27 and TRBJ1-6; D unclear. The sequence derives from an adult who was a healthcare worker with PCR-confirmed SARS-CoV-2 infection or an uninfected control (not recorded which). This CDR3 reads CASSSIGLNSPLHF. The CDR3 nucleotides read TGTGCCAGCAGTTCCATAGGGCTTAATTCACCCCTCCACTTT.